A single T cell receptor (beta chain) is shown here with its context. This record belongs to a study of long-term antiretroviral therapy in people with HIV. The ends lost 7 bases at V and 5 bases at J; junction bases unmatched: 5. The length of the CDR3 is 15 residues. Germline V gene sequence: CDR1 SNHLY, CDR2 FYNNEI. The libraries were made with immunoSEQ v3.0 at survey level. Assay used: immunoSEQ multiplex PCR; TCRdb lists only in-frame clones, some missing. The data contain fewer than 45,000 clones, around 94% of them seen just once; the ten biggest clones take up 3.6%. Specimens held roughly 0.9-10 million cryopreserved PBMC prior to DNA extraction.

The specimen was unsorted PBMCs, collected 4.1 years after starting antiretroviral therapy. The clonotype originates from a woman between 45 and 65 years old with HIV. The rearrangement joins TRBV2 to TRBJ1-4; 12 bases agree with TRBD1. CDR3 in DNA: TGTGCCAGCACGAGGGACAGGGGGCTGAATGAAAAACTGTTTTTT. Amino acids: CASTRDRGLNEKLFF.